A selection of T cell receptor beta chains follows, all from one sample in a study of T-cell reconstitution after alpha-beta-depleted transplantation in children. TCRdb passed the PCR reads through MiXCR, listing each CDR3 protein once. The sample lists a few hundred thousand distinct CDR3 sequences; around 46% were seen once. The material was PBMCs, obtained before TCRalphabeta/CD19-depleted stem cell transplant. The origin of the receptors is a girl aged 2-10 years with aplastic anemia, due to receive a stem cell transplant. Both conserved end residues are part of each CDR3. A D gene is named only where the DNA matches it firmly. A row's size may be missing; if present it is once, few, many or a size class.

d_call	clone_size	v_call	cdr3_length	j_call	cdr3_nt	cdr3_aa
TRBD1	many	TRBV5-1	13	TRBJ1-2	TGCGCCAGCAGCACGGGACAGGGGGCGACGGACACCTTC	CASSTGQGATDTF
-	many	TRBV9	13	TRBJ2-5	TGTGCCAGCAGCGTAGATGGGGAAGAGACCCAGTACTTC	CASSVDGEETQYF
-	-	TRBV5-5	15	TRBJ2-7	TGTGCCAGCAGTTCACCCTTGGCAGGGCCCTACGAGCAGTACTTC	CASSSPLAGPYEQYF
TRBD1	many	TRBV6-5	14	TRBJ1-2	TGTGCCAGCAGTTACTCGGACAGGGGACATGGCTACACCTTC	CASSYSDRGHGYTF
TRBD2	few	TRBV5-1	16	TRBJ2-1	TGCGCCAGCAGCTTGGTGCCCGGGACTAGCAGCGATAAAACCTTCTTC	CASSLVPGTSSDKTFF
-	-	TRBV5-6	16	TRBJ2-3	TGTGCCAGCAGCTTGTTGGGGGTCACTAGCACAGATACGCAGTATTTT	CASSLLGVTSTDTQYF
-	-	TRBV20-1	15	TRBJ2-7	TGCAGTGCTATCCAGGGCCCCCATGGGGCCTACGAGCAGTACTTC	CSAIQGPHGAYEQYF
TRBD2	-	TRBV24-1	17	TRBJ2-1	TGTGCCACCAGTGACCAGATAGACAGGACTAGCAGGGATGAGCAGTTCTTC	CATSDQIDRTSRDEQFF
TRBD2	-	TRBV20-1	14	TRBJ2-7	TGCAGTGCTAGAGTGGGCGGGAGCCCCTACGAGCAGTACTTC	CSARVGGSPYEQYF
-	many	TRBV7-9	13	TRBJ1-6	TGTGCCGGTCGTGACAGGAATAATTCACCCCTCCACTTT	CAGRDRNNSPLHF
-	many	TRBV5-1	15	TRBJ2-7	TGCGCCAGCAGCTCGTCCGGGACGGAGACCTACGAGCAGTACTTC	CASSSSGTETYEQYF
-	once	TRBV18	14	TRBJ2-1	TGTGCCAGCTCCTCCGGGACCGTAGACAATGAGCAGTTCTTC	CASSSGTVDNEQFF
-	many	TRBV28	14	TRBJ2-7	TGTGCCAGCAGTTTATGGATGGCCTTTTACGAGCAGTACTTC	CASSLWMAFYEQYF
-	many	TRBV5-5	16	TRBJ2-1	TGTGCCAGCAGCCTGGAGGGATCGCTCTCCTACAATGAGCAGTTCTTC	CASSLEGSLSYNEQFF
-	-	TRBV20-1	14	TRBJ1-1	TGCAGTGCTAGAGATCCGAGGAAGAACACTGAAGCTTTCTTT	CSARDPRKNTEAFF
-	-	TRBV9	16	TRBJ2-3	TGTGCCAGCAGCGAGGGCTGGGAGCTAGGCACAGATACGCAGTATTTT	CASSEGWELGTDTQYF
-	-	TRBV30	13	TRBJ2-3	TGTGCCTGGAGGGATACTAGCCCAGATACGCAGTATTTT	CAWRDTSPDTQYF
-	-	TRBV29-1	13	TRBJ2-3	TGCAGCGTAAACCCCGACAGGGAGGGTACGCAGTATTTT	CSVNPDREGTQYF
-	-	TRBV7-2	16	TRBJ2-2	TGTGCCAGCAGCTCATGGACAGCGCTCGATGGCGGGGAGCTGTTTTTT	CASSSWTALDGGELFF
-	many	TRBV15	15	TRBJ2-1	TGTGCCACCAGCAGAGAGGCTAGGGCCCTCAATGAGCAGTTCTTC	CATSREARALNEQFF
-	-	TRBV7-9	17	TRBJ2-1	TGTGCCAGCAGCTTAGGTGGGGAGGAACTCTCACACAATGAGCAGTTCTTC	CASSLGGEELSHNEQFF
-	-	TRBV27	16	TRBJ1-2	TGTGCCAGCAGTTTATCGATCTCCGAGCACCCTTATGGCTACACCTTC	CASSLSISEHPYGYTF
TRBD2	-	TRBV6-2/TRBV6-3	15	TRBJ2-4	TGTGCCAGCAGTTACTCTGGGATAGCGGGAGGAACCGAGTACTTC	CASSYSGIAGGTEYF
-	-	TRBV5-6	11	TRBJ1-2	TGTGCCAGCAGCCACCAGGATGGCTACACCTTC	CASSHQDGYTF
-	-	TRBV10-3	14	TRBJ2-3	TGTGCCACCCGGGGATCTCCTATCACAGATACGCAGTATTTT	CATRGSPITDTQYF
TRBD1	medium-sized	TRBV20-1	12	TRBJ1-2	TGCAGTGCTACGACAGGGACCTATGGCTACACCTTC	CSATTGTYGYTF
-	many	TRBV12-3/TRBV12-4	11	TRBJ2-7	TGTGCCAGCAGTCCCCGTTACGAGCAGTACTTC	CASSPRYEQYF
-	-	TRBV10-2	13	TRBJ1-2	TGCGCCAGCAGTGGGGGGAGGAACTATGGCTACACCTTC	CASSGGRNYGYTF
TRBD2	many	TRBV7-2	15	TRBJ2-3	TGTGCCAGCAGTTTAAGACTAGCGGGCACAGATACGCAGTATTTT	CASSLRLAGTDTQYF
-	many	TRBV7-2	16	TRBJ2-3	TGTGCCAGCAGCTTAAATCGGCCGGCTAGCACAGATACGCAGTATTTT	CASSLNRPASTDTQYF
-	-	TRBV29-1	13	TRBJ1-4	TGCAGCGTTGCAGGGTTGACTAATGAAAAACTGTTTTTT	CSVAGLTNEKLFF
-	-	TRBV19	14	TRBJ2-1	TGTGCCAGTAGTATGACAGGAGGACACAATGAGCAGTTCTTC	CASSMTGGHNEQFF
-	many	TRBV28	16	TRBJ1-6	TGTGCCAGCAGTTCGACAGGAAAAACCTTAGGTTCACCCCTCCACTTT	CASSSTGKTLGSPLHF
-	many	TRBV11-2	14	TRBJ2-5	TGTGCCAGCAGCTTAGAGCCAGCCCAAGAGACCCAGTACTTC	CASSLEPAQETQYF
-	many	TRBV7-2	15	TRBJ2-7	TGTGCCAGCAGCTTAGTAGGCAAACAAGGCCACGAGCAGTACTTC	CASSLVGKQGHEQYF
-	-	TRBV20-1	15	TRBJ2-4	TGCAGTGCTAGTACTCTGAGTGCGGCCAAAAACATTCAGTACTTC	CSASTLSAAKNIQYF
-	-	TRBV18	16	TRBJ2-2	TGTGCCAGCTCCAAACTTTCCGGGGAAGAAACCGGGGAGCTGTTTTTT	CASSKLSGEETGELFF
-	-	TRBV29-1	12	TRBJ2-7	TGCAGCGTCCAAGGAACCGGGGGACAGCAGTACTTC	CSVQGTGGQQYF
TRBD1	-	TRBV20-1	15	TRBJ2-7	TGCAGTGCTACACAACAGGGGGCAGGTCCCTACGAGCAGTACTTC	CSATQQGAGPYEQYF
TRBD2	-	TRBV11-1	14	TRBJ2-3	TGTGCCAGCAGCTCGCTAGCGGGCACAGATACGCAGTATTTT	CASSSLAGTDTQYF
TRBD2	-	TRBV20-1	17	TRBJ2-7	TGCAGTGCTAGCCCATCTCCATCGACTAGCGCCTTCTACGAGCAGTACTTC	CSASPSPSTSAFYEQYF
-	-	TRBV6-5	15	TRBJ1-2	TGTGCCAGCAGTTACTCGGTCAGAGCTAACTATGGCTACACCTTC	CASSYSVRANYGYTF
TRBD2	-	TRBV20-1	14	TRBJ2-5	TGCAGTGCTACCCTAGCGGGGGTGAAAGAGACCCAGTACTTC	CSATLAGVKETQYF
-	few	TRBV7-9	13	TRBJ1-4	TGTGCCAGTAGGACTGAACCTAATGAAAAACTGTTTTTT	CASRTEPNEKLFF
TRBD2	few	TRBV6-5	17	TRBJ2-5	TGTGCCAGCATTTCCCCAGGACTAGCGGGAGGGGGTGAGACCCAGTACTTC	CASISPGLAGGGETQYF
-	-	TRBV6-6	13	TRBJ2-2	TGTGCCAGCAGTTACACAAGGGGCGGGGAGCTGTTTTTT	CASSYTRGGELFF
TRBD1	-	TRBV6-5	12	TRBJ1-5	TGTGCCAGCAGTTACGCAGGGGGAGCCCAGCATTTT	CASSYAGGAQHF
-	-	TRBV4-1	15	TRBJ2-1	TGCGCCAGCAGCCCGGCATGGGGACTCGGCAATGAGCAGTTCTTC	CASSPAWGLGNEQFF
-	-	TRBV20-1	21	TRBJ2-7	TGCAGTGCTAGACCCCCGTTTAGGCCCCCGCGGGGCGGACCTGAGACCTACGAGCAGTACTTC	CSARPPFRPPRGGPETYEQYF